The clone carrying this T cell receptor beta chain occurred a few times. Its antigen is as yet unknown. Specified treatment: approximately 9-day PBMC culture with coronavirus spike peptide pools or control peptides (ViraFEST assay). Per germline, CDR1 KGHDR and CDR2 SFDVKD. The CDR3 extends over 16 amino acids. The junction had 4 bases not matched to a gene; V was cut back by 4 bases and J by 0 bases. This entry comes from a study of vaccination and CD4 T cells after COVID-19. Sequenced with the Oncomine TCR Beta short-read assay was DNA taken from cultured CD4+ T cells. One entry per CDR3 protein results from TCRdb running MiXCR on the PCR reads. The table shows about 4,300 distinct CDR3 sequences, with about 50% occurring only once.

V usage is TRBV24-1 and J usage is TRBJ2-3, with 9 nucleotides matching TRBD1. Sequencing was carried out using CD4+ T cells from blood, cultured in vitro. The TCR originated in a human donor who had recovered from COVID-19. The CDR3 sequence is CATSDPGQGSTDTQYF. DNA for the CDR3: TGTGCCACCAGTGACCCGGGACAGGGCAGCACAGATACGCAGTATTTT.